The source of this T cell receptor beta chain is a study of shared clonotypes between healthy human individuals (TCRdb year 2020). About the investigation overall: Two women and a few men aged 18 to 49 years were included in the cohort. For each donor, CD4 naive and CD4 memory were each given three plates, CD8 naive was given two plates, and CD8 memory was given one plate. Blood TCR repertoires of a handful of healthy adults were deeply sequenced to estimate repertoire size and the extent of clonotype sharing between individuals. To increase sequencing depth and limit assay-specific biases, TCR repertoire library preparation and sequencing were carried out by different laboratories using diverse techniques. Per donor, leukapheresis produced somewhere between about 0.9 and 9.5 billion PBMCs. Overall study results and their limits: Pairwise subsampling indicated that sequencing depth was expected to affect the degree of clonotype sharing among donors. Even with the large sequencing depth, rarefaction of the sorted-subset datasets indicated that sequencing was incomplete. Higher generation probabilities were observed for clonotypes shared by all four sorted-subset donors than for non-shared clonotypes. Approximately 4.8% of naive CD4, 3% to 4% of naive CD8, 2.3% of memory CD4, and about 0.4% of memory CD8 clonotypes were shared across a few donors. Because the study included a small number of donors, the genetic and exposure-history diversity represented was limited. Estimated clonotype richness was generally larger for naive than for memory subsets. Sampling was restricted to blood, and TCR repertoires in tissue are likely to differ from TCR repertoires in blood.

V is trimmed back by 5 bases and J by 2 bases, and the junction contains 10 bases that no gene match accounts for. Per the germline V gene, SGHTA is the CDR1 and FQGNSA is the CDR2. Inclusive of the bounding cysteine and phenylalanine, the CDR3 is 17 residues long. Only the CDR3 DNA stays, 51 bases, in frame from base 1. Using the deep immunoSEQ assay, TCR CDR3 regions were amplified from genomic DNA by multiplex PCR. Genomic DNA extracted from each cell subset was distributed evenly over all wells of several immunoSEQ 96-well plates, and each plate served as one replicate. For sorted subsets, 200 to 250 ng of genomic DNA, equivalent to 30,000 or so T cell genomes, went into each replicate PCR. Purified libraries were quantified with a Qubit 3.0 fluorometer, sized on a Bioanalyzer 2100, and re-quantified with the KAPA Library Quantification kit. Every immunoSEQ 96-well plate was sequenced on a dedicated single-read 150-cycle Illumina NextSeq 550 flow cell. The study's own analysis went as follows. The immunoSEQ output contained only junctional sequences without quality scores, so filtering could not match that applied to full-length reads. To assign V/J genes and CDR3, sequences were annotated against IMGT germline references using PyIR, a Python wrapper for IgBLAST v1.9. Reads with weak V/J assignments (E-value above 1e-6), missing CDR3, stop codons, out-of-frame junctions, or ambiguous translated residues were removed. V3J clonotypes were defined as sequences sharing the same inferred V gene, J gene, and CDR3 amino acid sequence. Percentage overlap between repertoires was computed as shared unique clonotypes divided by the size of the smaller repertoire. Three approaches were used to assess repertoire richness: RTK rarefaction, the Chao1 estimator, and Recon v2.1 estimates of unobserved clonotypes. For all TCRbeta clonotypes obtained by the gDNA method from several donors, generation probabilities were computed with OLGA. As stored in TCRdb, this immuneACCESS dataset retains in-frame rearrangements with V and J assigned. A fraction of the clones does not appear; measured against another copy, unresolved V genes explain less than half of the discrepancy, and the remainder lacks a known reason. For V, J and clone size, that table is used; D and trimming come from the DNA. Here the sample has millions of clones; 85% to 95% occur a single time. The ten biggest clones cover under 0.15% of the sample.

Donors were healthy HIV-negative adults with no recently reported acute infections or vaccinations. Every donor was a Caucasian adult living in Nashville, Tennessee, USA. CD4+ T cells were enriched by magnetic negative selection, after which naive cells were positively selected on CD45RA and the negative fraction was taken as the memory subset. Blood was obtained by leukapheresis, after which PBMCs were separated by Ficoll-Histopaque density gradient centrifugation and cryopreserved in liquid nitrogen vapor phase. Analytical flow cytometry was used to check the purity and quantity of every magnetically sorted T cell population. Genomic DNA was isolated from every sorted fraction and measured by UV absorbance on a Nanodrop 2000c. In the case of this clone: Its antigen remains undetermined. Per-base qualities were not stored, and no clone one base away is much larger.

The rearrangement combines TRBV7-2 with TRBJ2-1; a stretch of 9 junction bases matches TRBD2. Sequencing was carried out using naive CD4+ T cells sorted from blood. In light of the paper, this sample's cell subset or site label describes: CD45RA+ positively selected. This sequence originates from a man in his late teens or twenties in good health. Here the CDR3 is given as CASSRVLTSGAYNEQFF. The DNA sequence is given as TGTGCCAGCAGCCGTGTTCTGACTAGCGGTGCCTACAATGAGCAGTTCTTC.